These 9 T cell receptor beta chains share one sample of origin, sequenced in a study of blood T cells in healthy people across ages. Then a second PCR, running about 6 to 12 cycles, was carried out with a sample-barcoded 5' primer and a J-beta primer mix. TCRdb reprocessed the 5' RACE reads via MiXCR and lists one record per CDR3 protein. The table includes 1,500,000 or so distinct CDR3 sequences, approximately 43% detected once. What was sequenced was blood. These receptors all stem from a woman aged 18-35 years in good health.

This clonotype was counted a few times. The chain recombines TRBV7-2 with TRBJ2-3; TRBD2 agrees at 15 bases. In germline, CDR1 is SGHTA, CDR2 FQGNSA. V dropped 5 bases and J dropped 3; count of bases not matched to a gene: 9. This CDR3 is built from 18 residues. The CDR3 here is CASSIGLAGGPVTDTQYF. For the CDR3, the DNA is TGTGCCAGCAGCATCGGACTAGCGGGGGGGCCGGTGACAGATACGCAGTATTTT.

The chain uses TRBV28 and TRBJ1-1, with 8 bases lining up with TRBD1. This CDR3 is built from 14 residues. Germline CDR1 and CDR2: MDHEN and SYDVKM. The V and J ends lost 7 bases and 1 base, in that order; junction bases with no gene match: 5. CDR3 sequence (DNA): TGTGCCAGCAACCTACAGGGGGGGAACACTGAAGCTTTCTTT. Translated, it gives CASNLQGGNTEAFF.

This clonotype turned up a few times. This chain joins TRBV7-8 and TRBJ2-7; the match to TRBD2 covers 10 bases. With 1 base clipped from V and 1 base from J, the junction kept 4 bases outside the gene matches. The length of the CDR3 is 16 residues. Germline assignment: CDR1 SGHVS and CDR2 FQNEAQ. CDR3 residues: CASSLGSGRHSYEQYF. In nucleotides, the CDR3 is TGTGCCAGCAGCTTAGGTAGCGGGAGGCATTCCTACGAGCAGTACTTC.

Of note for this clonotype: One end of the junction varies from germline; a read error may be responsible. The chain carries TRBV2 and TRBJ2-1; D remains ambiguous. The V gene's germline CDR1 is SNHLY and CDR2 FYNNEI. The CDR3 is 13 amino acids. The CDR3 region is CASAPDSYNKQFF. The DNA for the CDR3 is TGTGCCAGCGCACCGGATTCCTACAATAAGCAGTTCTTC.

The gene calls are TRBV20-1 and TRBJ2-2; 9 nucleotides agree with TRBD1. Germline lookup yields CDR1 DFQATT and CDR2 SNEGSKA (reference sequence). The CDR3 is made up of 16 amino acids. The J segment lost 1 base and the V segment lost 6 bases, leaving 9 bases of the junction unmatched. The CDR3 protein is CSAFQGQGKNTGELFF. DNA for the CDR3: TGCAGTGCGTTCCAAGGACAGGGGAAGAACACCGGGGAGCTGTTTTTT.

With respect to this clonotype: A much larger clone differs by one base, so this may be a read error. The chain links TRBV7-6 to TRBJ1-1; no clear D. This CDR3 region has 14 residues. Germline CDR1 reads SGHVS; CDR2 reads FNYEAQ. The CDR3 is CVSSLVGRGTEAFF. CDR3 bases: TGTGTCAGCAGCTTAGTGGGGAGAGGCACTGAAGCTTTCTTT.

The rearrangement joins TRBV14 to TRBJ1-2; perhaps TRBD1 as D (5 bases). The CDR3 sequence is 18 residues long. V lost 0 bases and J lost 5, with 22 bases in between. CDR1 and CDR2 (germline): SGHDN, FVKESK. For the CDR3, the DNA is TGTGCCAGCAGCCAAGATAAGTCAAAGCCCCCAGGGTGTTATGGCTACACCTTC. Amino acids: CASSQDKSKPPGCYGYTF.

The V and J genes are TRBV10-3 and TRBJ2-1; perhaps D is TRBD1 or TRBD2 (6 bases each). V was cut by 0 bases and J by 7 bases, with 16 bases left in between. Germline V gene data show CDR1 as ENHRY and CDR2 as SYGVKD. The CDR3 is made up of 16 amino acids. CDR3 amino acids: CAISESPGAPRNEQFF. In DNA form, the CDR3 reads TGTGCCATCAGTGAGTCCCCGGGGGCCCCGAGGAATGAGCAGTTCTTC.

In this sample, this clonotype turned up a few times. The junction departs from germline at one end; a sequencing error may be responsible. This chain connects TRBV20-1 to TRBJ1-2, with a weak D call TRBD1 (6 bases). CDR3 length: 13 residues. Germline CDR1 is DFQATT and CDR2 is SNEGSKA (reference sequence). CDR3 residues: CSAGGGAKYGYTF. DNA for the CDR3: TGCAGTGCAGGGGGGGGGGCTAAGTATGGCTACACCTTC.